The present T cell receptor (beta chain) was sequenced within a study of regulatory T cells in long-lasting Graves disease. Study results and caveats: Persistent disease showed a preference for TRBV28, TRBJ1-2 and TRBJ2-5.

Turning to this clonotype: The antigen remains unidentified.

Time point specified: newly diagnosed GD, antithyroid drugs for less than 3 months. PBMC-derived RNA was used for the TCR library. This CDR3 is 14 amino acids long. CDR1 is SGDLS, CDR2 YYNGEE, per germline. Between the trimmed V and J ends, which lost 3 bases and 10 bases, there was a span of 14 bases. Sequencing libraries for TCR beta were prepared with iRepertoire HTBI primers and Arm-PCR of CDR3 regions. One entry per CDR3 protein results from TCRdb running MiXCR on the multiplex PCR reads. The sample records roughly 530,000 distinct CDR3 sequences, about 16% being singletons. This sample also appeared in a second study, on T cells in Graves' hyperthyroidism and ophthalmopathy. That paper adds: The study left out patients who had uncontrolled infection, other autoimmune disease, pregnancy or lactation. Within blood appeared most thyroid clonotypes that had expanded above 0.001.

The sequence was obtained from a woman between 40 and 65 years old with Graves disease. The J gene is TRBJ1-6, the V gene TRBV9; D may be TRBD1 (5 bases). Sequencing used peripheral blood mononuclear cells (PBMCs), obtained at new diagnosis, from a patient treated with antithyroid drugs. This chain's CDR3 is CASSADEGKSPLHF. The CDR3 DNA reads as TGTGCCAGCAGCGCCGACGAGGGGAAATCACCCCTCCACTTT. Drawing the rest from reference TRBV9 and TRBJ1-6, the complete variable domain is DSGVTQTPKHLITATGQRVTLRCSPRSGDLSVYWYQQSLDQGLQFLIQYYNGEERAKGNILERFSAQQFPDLHSELNLSSLELGDSALYFCASSADEGKSPLHFGNGTRLTVT.